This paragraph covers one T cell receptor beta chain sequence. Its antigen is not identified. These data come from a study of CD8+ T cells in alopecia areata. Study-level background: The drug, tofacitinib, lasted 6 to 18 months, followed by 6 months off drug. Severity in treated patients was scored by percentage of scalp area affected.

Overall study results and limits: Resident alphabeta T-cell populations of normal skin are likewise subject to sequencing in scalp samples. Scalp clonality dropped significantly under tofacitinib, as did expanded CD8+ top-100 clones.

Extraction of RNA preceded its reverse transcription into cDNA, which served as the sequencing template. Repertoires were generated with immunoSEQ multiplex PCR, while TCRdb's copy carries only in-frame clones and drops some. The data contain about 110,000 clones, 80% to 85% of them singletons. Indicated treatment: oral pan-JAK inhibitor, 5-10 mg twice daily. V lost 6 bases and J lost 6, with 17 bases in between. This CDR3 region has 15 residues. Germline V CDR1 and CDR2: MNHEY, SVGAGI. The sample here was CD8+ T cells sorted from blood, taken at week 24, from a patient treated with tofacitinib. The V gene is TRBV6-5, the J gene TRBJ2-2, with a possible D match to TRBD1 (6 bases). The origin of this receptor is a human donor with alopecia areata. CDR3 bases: TGTGCCAGCAGACCGACCGGGACACAAGCCGGGGAGCTGTTTTTT. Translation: CASRPTGTQAGELFF.